One and the same sample provided the 4 T cell receptor beta chains below, sequenced in a study of T-cell reconstitution after alpha-beta-depleted transplantation in children. Unique molecular identifiers were used in preparing the TCRbeta library. TCRdb re-called the PCR reads with MiXCR, one entry per CDR3 protein. Of a few hundred thousand distinct CDR3 sequences listed, around 10% are singletons. The starting material was PBMCs, obtained before TCRalphabeta/CD19-depleted stem cell transplant. The receptors were sampled from a boy under two years old with acute myeloid leukemia, due to receive a stem cell transplant.

This clonotype came up many times. The V gene is TRBV4-2, the J gene TRBJ2-4, with 11 bases that match TRBD1. Losses at the gene ends were 3 bases for V and 6 bases for J; bases not matched to a gene: 7. The CDR3 has 16 residues. Germline-derived CDR1 and CDR2 are LGHNA and YNFKEQ. The CDR3 DNA reads as TGTGCCAGCAGCCATGTTCCCGGGACAGGGGGAAACATTCAGTACTTC. It encodes CASSHVPGTGGNIQYF.

In this sample, this clonotype turned up many times. The chain couples TRBV15 to TRBJ1-6; D is ambiguous. V was shortened by 6 bases and J by 4 bases, with 10 bases between the two germline ends. The germline CDR1 and CDR2 sequences are LNHNV and YYDKDF (reference sequence). This CDR3 has 14 amino acids. The CDR3 protein is CATRTADYNSPLHF. For the CDR3, the DNA is TGTGCCACCAGGACGGCCGATTATAATTCACCCCTCCACTTT.

J is TRBJ2-5 and V is TRBV12-3 or TRBV12-4; 8 nucleotides line up with TRBD1. The V and J ends lost 6 bases and 2 bases, in that order; junction bases with no gene match: 5. CDR3 length: 14 amino acids. This chain's CDR3 is CASRPTGVQETQYF. The CDR3 DNA reads TGTGCCAGCAGGCCGACAGGGGTACAAGAGACCCAGTACTTC.

This clonotype was observed many times. The chain recombines TRBV20-1 with TRBJ2-3, with D possibly being TRBD2 (6 bases). Germline CDR1 reads DFQATT; CDR2 reads SNEGSKA (reference sequence). The CDR3 sequence is 14 residues long. The V and J ends lost 4 bases and 0 bases respectively, with 11 bases between them. CDR3: CSANLAASTDTQYF. CDR3 coding DNA: TGCAGTGCTAACTTAGCGGCCAGCACAGATACGCAGTATTTT.